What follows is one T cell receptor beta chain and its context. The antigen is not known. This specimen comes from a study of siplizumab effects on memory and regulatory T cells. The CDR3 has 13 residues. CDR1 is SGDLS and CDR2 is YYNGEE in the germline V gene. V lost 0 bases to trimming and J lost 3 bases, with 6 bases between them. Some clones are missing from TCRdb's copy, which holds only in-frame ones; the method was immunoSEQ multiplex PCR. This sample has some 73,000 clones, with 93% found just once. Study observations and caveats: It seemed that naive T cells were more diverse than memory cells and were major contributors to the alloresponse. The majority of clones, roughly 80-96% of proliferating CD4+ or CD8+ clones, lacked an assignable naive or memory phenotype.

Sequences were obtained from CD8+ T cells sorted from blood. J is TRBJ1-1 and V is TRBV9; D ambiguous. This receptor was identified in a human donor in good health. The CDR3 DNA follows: TGTGCCAGCAGCGTAGGGTGGGACACTGAAGCTTTCTTT. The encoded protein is CASSVGWDTEAFF.